This TCR beta chain was recorded in a study of shared clonotypes between healthy human individuals. At the level of the study: Researchers assigned three CD4 naive, three CD4 memory, two CD8 naive and one CD8 memory plate to each donor. Overall study findings and caveats: Only blood was sampled; tissue repertoires likely differ. Richness estimates generally favored naive over memory subsets.

Each donor was a Caucasian adult residing in Nashville, Tennessee. This clone was detected a few times. The antigen is not known. Sequencing was performed with immunoSEQ multiplex PCR; in TCRdb, only in-frame clones are kept and a portion is missing. The sample carries 2 million to 3 million clones, roughly 93% recorded once. The sequence was obtained from a man between 18 and 29 years old in good health. Some clones in this sample may be carry-over from other donors' samples. Sequencing input: naive CD4+ T cells from PBMCs. The subset: CD45RA+ positively selected.

The CDR3 DNA reads TGTGCCAGCAGCTTTTGGGGGACAGTGAACACTGAAGCTTTCTTT. It translates to CASSFWGTVNTEAFF. The rearrangement links TRBV7-9 to TRBJ1-1; 7 nucleotides agree with TRBD1. Germline V gene sequence: CDR1 SEHNR, CDR2 FQNEAQ (reference sequence). V trimming: 3 bases; J trimming: 0 bases; junction bases outside the gene matches: 4. This CDR3 region has 15 residues.